Below, 18 T cell receptor beta chains from the same sample are listed, as sequenced in a study of shared clonotypes between healthy human individuals. The protocol was immunoSEQ multiplex PCR, while the TCRdb copy is restricted to in-frame clones and leaves out a portion. Here the sample spans 550,000 to 850,000 clones, 72% being singletons. Sample: memory CD4+ T cells sorted from blood. Subset reported: CD45RA-negative fraction. Receptors originate from a woman younger than 45 in good health.

This clone was found once. The chain combines TRBV28 with TRBJ2-1; a possible D gene is TRBD2 (6 bases). The CDR3 sequence is 12 residues long. Trimming took 9 bases from V and 4 from J, leaving 10 bases between them. CDR1 and CDR2 from the germline V gene are MDHEN and SYDVKM. The CDR3 region has the DNA TGTGCCAGTGGGACTGCTTACAATGAGCAGTTCTTC. As protein: CASGTAYNEQFF. The entire variable domain, with the rest obtained from reference TRBV28 and TRBJ2-1, is as follows: DVKVTQSSRYLVKRTGEKVFLECVQDMDHENMFWYRQDPGLGLRLIYFSYDVKMKEKGDIPEGYSVSREKKERFSLILESASTNQTSMYLCASGTAYNEQFFGPGTRLTVL.

This sequence joins TRBV7-9 and TRBJ2-3; TRBD2 aligns across 8 bases. With V trimmed by 7 bases and J by 1 base, 7 bases remained unmatched. The CDR3 sequence is 15 residues long. Germline CDR1 is SEHNR and CDR2 is FQNEAQ (reference sequence). The CDR3 DNA sequence: TGTGCCAGCACCTTGACTAGCGTCCGCACAGATACGCAGTATTTT. Amino acids: CASTLTSVRTDTQYF.

This sequence joins TRBV7-2 and TRBJ1-5, with TRBD1 as a possible D gene (5 bases). The CDR3 runs 15 residues. Trimming took 5 bases from V and 7 from J, leaving 18 bases between them. Germline V CDR1 and CDR2: SGHTA, FQGNSA. CDR3: CASSQSVGVGQPQHF. CDR3 in DNA: TGTGCCAGCAGCCAATCGGTAGGGGTAGGGCAGCCCCAGCATTTT.

The gene calls are TRBV5-6 and TRBJ1-5, with no clear D. This CDR3 contains 15 residues. Trimming removed 2 bases at V and 4 bases at J, with 13 bases between. Germline lookup yields CDR1 SGHDT and CDR2 YYEEEE. The DNA for the CDR3 is TGTGCCAGCAGCTTCCCCACAGACCCGAATCAGCCCCAGCATTTT. It is translated as CASSFPTDPNQPQHF.

This clone occurred a few times. J is TRBJ2-3 and V is TRBV7-9; D is ambiguous. This CDR3 comprises 12 residues. V lost 5 bases and J 7 bases, leaving 10 bases between the germline ends. Germline V lookup: CDR1 SEHNR, CDR2 FQNEAQ (reference sequence). The CDR3 DNA sequence: TGTGCCAGCAGCCCCGACACCTATACGCAGTATTTT. Amino acid sequence: CASSPDTYTQYF. Looking up the rest from reference TRBV7-9 and TRBJ2-3 gives the full variable domain: DTGVSQNPRHKITKRGQNVTFRCDPISEHNRLYWYRQTLGQGPEFLTYFQNEAQLEKSRLLSDRFSAERPKGSFSTLEIQRTEQGDSAMYLCASSPDTYTQYFGPGTRLTVL.

The chain recombines TRBV7-9 with TRBJ1-2, with a weak D call TRBD1 (6 bases). V shed 0 bases and J shed 6 bases, with 8 bases lying between them. There are 13 residues in the CDR3. Germline assignment: CDR1 SEHNR and CDR2 FQNEAQ (reference sequence). The CDR3 nucleotides are TGTGCCAGCAGCTTAGCGGGGGCAAATGGCTACACCTTC. This translates into CASSLAGANGYTF. The full variable domain, completed using reference TRBV7-9 and TRBJ1-2, is DTGVSQNPRHKITKRGQNVTFRCDPISEHNRLYWYRQTLGQGPEFLTYFQNEAQLEKSRLLSDRFSAERPKGSFSTLEIQRTEQGDSAMYLCASSLAGANGYTFGSGTRLTVV.

The chain recombines TRBV5-8 with TRBJ1-2; 8 nucleotides match TRBD1. In germline, CDR1 is SGHTS, CDR2 YDEGEE. V dropped 0 bases and J dropped 4; count of bases not matched to a gene: 2. The CDR3 consists of 14 residues. CDR3 DNA: TGTGCCAGCAGCTTGGACAGGGGGATCTATGGCTACACCTTC. It encodes CASSLDRGIYGYTF.

This chain joins TRBV2 and TRBJ2-5; D possibly uses TRBD1 or TRBD2 (5 bases each). The CDR3 spans 15 residues. The V end lost 3 bases, the J end lost 4 bases, and 15 bases lay between the germline ends. Germline V gene data show CDR1 as SNHLY and CDR2 as FYNNEI. The DNA of the CDR3 is TGTGCCAGCAGTGATGGGGCGGGCATGTCAGAGACCCAGTACTTC. This codes for CASSDGAGMSETQYF.

The chain carries TRBV6-1 and TRBJ2-7; D uncertain. This CDR3 spans 13 amino acids. CDR1 and CDR2 (germline): MNHNS, SASEGT. Trimming stripped 4 bases from V and 2 bases from J, with 9 bases between. The DNA of the CDR3 is TGTGCCAGCAGTGCGTCGGCCACCTACGAGCAGTACTTC. Translated, it gives CASSASATYEQYF.

The chain joins TRBV5-5 to TRBJ2-7; 8 bases align to TRBD2. CDR1 and CDR2 from the germline V gene are SGHKS and YYEKEE (reference sequence). J gave up 4 bases and V 1 base, and 4 bases lay outside the gene matches. The CDR3 runs to 14 residues. CDR3 coding DNA: TGTGCCAGCAGCTTGCTAGCGGGTCTGTACGAGCAGTACTTC. Translating it yields CASSLLAGLYEQYF.

The chain has TRBV6-5 and TRBJ2-7; maybe TRBD2 (6 bases). V lost 3 bases and J 1 base, leaving 13 bases between the germline ends. CDR3 size: 15 residues. Germline V lookup: CDR1 MNHEY, CDR2 SVGAGI. For the CDR3, the DNA is TGTGCCAGCAGTTATGCCGGGGGAGCTTCCTACGAGCAGTACTTC. It yields the protein CASSYAGGASYEQYF.

J is TRBJ2-5 and V is TRBV7-7, with D unresolved. V was trimmed by 3 bases and J by 5 bases, leaving 10 bases between them. The CDR3 consists of 13 residues. Looked up from germline, CDR1 is SSHAT and CDR2 is FNYEAQ (reference sequence). The CDR3 bases are TGTGCCAGCAGCTTCGCTGGCCATGAGACCCAGTACTTC. Encoded protein: CASSFAGHETQYF.

The genes are TRBV7-9 and TRBJ1-3; D uncertain. The V gene lost 1 base and the J gene lost 4 bases, with 8 bases spanning the gap. CDR1 is SEHNR, CDR2 FQNEAQ, per germline (reference sequence). The CDR3 spans 14 residues. The CDR3 here is CASSLVNGGNTIYF. CDR3 nucleotide sequence: TGTGCCAGCAGCTTAGTTAACGGCGGAAACACCATATATTTT.

The J gene is TRBJ2-4, the V gene TRBV6-6; D gene uncertain. The germline CDR1 and CDR2 sequences are MNHNY and SVGAGI (reference sequence). V lost 7 bases to trimming and J lost 0 bases, with 7 bases between them. The CDR3 is 13 amino acids. As DNA, the CDR3 is TGTGCCAGCACGGCAGTAGCCAAAAACATTCAGTACTTC. Its translation is CASTAVAKNIQYF.

This sequence joins TRBV2 and TRBJ2-1; weak D call: TRBD2 (5 bases). Per germline, CDR1 SNHLY and CDR2 FYNNEI. The CDR3 runs 14 residues. V was clipped by 4 bases and J by 9 bases, with 16 bases between them. The CDR3 coding sequence is TGTGCCAGCAGTGCCGGGGTCCGTGTCTCTGAGCAGTTCTTC. This codes for CASSAGVRVSEQFF. The entire variable domain, with the rest obtained from reference TRBV2 and TRBJ2-1, is as follows: EPEVTQTPSHQVTQMGQEVILRCVPISNHLYFYWYRQILGQKVEFLVSFYNNEISEKSEIFDDQFSVERPDGSNFTLKIRSTKLEDSAMYFCASSAGVRVSEQFFGPGTRLTVL.

The V gene is TRBV25-1, the J gene TRBJ1-2, with TRBD1 matching over 7 bases. The V gene's germline CDR1 is MGHDK and CDR2 SYGVNS. The CDR3 has 16 residues. The ends lost 0 bases at V and 6 bases at J; junction bases unmatched: 10. CDR3 bases: TGTGCCAGCAGTGAATACCGACGGACAGGCGAAAATGGCTACACCTTC. Its translation is CASSEYRRTGENGYTF.

The chain uses TRBV4-1 and TRBJ2-7; D gene ambiguous. CDR1 MGHRA and CDR2 YSYEKL come from the germline V gene. Deletions cut 0 bases from V and 1 base from J, with 13 bases between. This CDR3 is built from 16 residues. CDR3 residues: CASSQEVARISYEQYF. The DNA for the CDR3 is TGCGCCAGCAGCCAAGAGGTTGCAAGGATTTCCTACGAGCAGTACTTC.

The rearrangement joins TRBV30 to TRBJ2-7; D gene uncertain. V was shortened by 1 base and J by 6 bases, with 4 bases between the two germline ends. CDR1 and CDR2 (germline): GTSNPN, SVGIG (reference sequence). CDR3 length: 10 residues. The CDR3 DNA reads as TGTGCCTGGAGTGGGGGCGAGCAGTACTTC. The encoded protein is CAWSGGEQYF.